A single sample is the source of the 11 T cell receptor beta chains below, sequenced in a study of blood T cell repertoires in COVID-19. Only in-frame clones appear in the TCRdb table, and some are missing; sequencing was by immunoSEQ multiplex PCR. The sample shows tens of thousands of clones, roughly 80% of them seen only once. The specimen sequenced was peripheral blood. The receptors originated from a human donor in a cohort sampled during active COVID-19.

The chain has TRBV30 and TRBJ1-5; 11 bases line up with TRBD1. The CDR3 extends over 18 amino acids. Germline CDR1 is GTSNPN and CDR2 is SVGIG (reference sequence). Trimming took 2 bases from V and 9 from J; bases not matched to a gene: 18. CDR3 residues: CAWSTGTGGAQQDRPQHF. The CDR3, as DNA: TGTGCCTGGAGTACCGGGACAGGGGGAGCCCAACAGGATCGGCCCCAGCATTTT.

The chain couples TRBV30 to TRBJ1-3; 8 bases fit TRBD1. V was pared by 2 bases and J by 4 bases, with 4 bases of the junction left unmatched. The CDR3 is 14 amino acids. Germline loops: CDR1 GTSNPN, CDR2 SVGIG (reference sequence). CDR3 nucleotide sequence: TGTGCCTGGAGTCCCCGGGACAGGGGAAACACCATATATTTT. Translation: CAWSPRDRGNTIYF.

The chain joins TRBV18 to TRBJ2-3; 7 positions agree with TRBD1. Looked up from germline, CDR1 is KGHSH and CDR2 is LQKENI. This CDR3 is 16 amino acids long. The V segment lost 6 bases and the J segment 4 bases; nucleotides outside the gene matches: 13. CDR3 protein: CASSPLADRVADTQYF. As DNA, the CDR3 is TGTGCCAGCTCCCCCCTCGCCGACAGGGTAGCAGATACGCAGTATTTT.

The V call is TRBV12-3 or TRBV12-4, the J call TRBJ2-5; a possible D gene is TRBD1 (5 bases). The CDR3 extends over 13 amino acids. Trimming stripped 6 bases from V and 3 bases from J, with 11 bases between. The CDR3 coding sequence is TGTGCCAGCAGCTCAGGGCTGGAAGAGACCCAGTACTTC. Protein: CASSSGLEETQYF.

The CDR3 nucleotides are TGTGCCAGCAGGTGGGCCGGGACAGCCCTTATGGGGCTTGGTCAGCCCCAGCATTTT. This gives the protein CASRWAGTALMGLGQPQHF. The chain joins TRBV21-1 to TRBJ1-5; the table's D call of TRBD1 was not tested on the DNA. TRBV21-1 counts as a pseudogene. The CDR3 has 19 amino acids.

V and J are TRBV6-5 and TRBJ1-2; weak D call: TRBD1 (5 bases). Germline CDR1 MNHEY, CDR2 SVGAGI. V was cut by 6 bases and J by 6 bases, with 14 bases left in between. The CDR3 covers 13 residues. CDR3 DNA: TGTGCCAGCAGGGACCCGCAGGGAAATGGCTACACCTTC. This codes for CASRDPQGNGYTF.

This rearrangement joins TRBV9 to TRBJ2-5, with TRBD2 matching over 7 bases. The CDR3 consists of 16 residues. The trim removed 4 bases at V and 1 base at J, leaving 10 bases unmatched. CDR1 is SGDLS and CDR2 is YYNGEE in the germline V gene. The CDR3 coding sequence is TGTGCCAGCAGCTTAGGGGAGGGAGCGGTCCAAGAGACCCAGTACTTC. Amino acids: CASSLGEGAVQETQYF.

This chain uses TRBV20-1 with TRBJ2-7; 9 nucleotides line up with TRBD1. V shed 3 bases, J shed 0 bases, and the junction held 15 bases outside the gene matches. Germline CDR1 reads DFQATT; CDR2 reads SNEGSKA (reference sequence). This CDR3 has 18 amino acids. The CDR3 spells CSASPRDRVPPFSYEQYF. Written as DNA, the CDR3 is TGCAGTGCTAGTCCTCGGGACAGGGTTCCCCCCTTCTCCTACGAGCAGTACTTC.

The CDR3 DNA reads as TGTGCCAGCTCACCCTTGACAGGAGCCCGTGAAAAACTGTTTTTT. Protein product: CASSPLTGAREKLFF. The rearrangement links TRBV18 to TRBJ1-4, with a weak D call TRBD1 (6 bases). V lost 3 bases and J 7 bases, leaving 15 bases between the germline ends. Germline CDR1 is KGHSH and CDR2 is LQKENI. The CDR3 runs 15 residues.

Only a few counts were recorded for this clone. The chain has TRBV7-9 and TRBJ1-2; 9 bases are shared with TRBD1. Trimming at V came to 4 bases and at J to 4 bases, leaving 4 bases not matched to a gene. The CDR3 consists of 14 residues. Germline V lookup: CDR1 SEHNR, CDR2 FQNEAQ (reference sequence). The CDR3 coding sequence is TGTGCCAGCAGCTCAGGGACAGGGACCTATGGCTACACCTTC. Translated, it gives CASSSGTGTYGYTF.

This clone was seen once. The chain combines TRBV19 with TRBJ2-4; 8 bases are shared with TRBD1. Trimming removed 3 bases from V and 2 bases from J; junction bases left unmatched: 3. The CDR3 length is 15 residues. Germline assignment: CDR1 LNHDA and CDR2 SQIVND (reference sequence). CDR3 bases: TGTGCCAGTAGTATGGGGACAGGCACCAAAAACATTCAGTACTTC. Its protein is CASSMGTGTKNIQYF.